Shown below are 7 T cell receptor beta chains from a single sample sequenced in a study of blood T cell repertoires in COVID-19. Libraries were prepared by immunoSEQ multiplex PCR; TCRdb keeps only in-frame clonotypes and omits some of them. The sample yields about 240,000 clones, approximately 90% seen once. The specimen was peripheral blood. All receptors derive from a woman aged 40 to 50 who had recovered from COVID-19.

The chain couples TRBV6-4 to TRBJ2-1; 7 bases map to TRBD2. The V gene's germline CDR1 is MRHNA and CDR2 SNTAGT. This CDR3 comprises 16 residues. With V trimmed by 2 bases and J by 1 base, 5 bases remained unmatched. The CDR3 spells CASSDGGRGSYNEQFF. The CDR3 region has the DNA TGTGCCAGCAGTGACGGAGGGCGGGGGTCCTACAATGAGCAGTTCTTC.

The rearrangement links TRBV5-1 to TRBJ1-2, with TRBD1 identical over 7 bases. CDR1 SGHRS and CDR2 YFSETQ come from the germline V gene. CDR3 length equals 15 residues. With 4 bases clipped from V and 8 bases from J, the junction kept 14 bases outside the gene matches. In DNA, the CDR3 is TGCGCCAGCAGCCCAACAGGGGCCCCCAATATGGGCTACACCTTC. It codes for CASSPTGAPNMGYTF.

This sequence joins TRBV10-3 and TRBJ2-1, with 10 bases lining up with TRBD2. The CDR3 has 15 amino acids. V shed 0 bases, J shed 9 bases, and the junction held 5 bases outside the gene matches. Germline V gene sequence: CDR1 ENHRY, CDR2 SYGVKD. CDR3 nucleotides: TGTGCCATCAGTGAGTCGAGGCTAGCGGGGGCTGAGCAGTTCTTC. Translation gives CAISESRLAGAEQFF.

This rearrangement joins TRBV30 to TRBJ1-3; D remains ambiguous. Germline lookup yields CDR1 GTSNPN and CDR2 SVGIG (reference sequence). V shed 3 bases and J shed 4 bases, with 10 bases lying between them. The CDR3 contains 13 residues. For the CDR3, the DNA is TGTGCCTGGAGCCACCCGGGGGGAAACACCATATATTTT. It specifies CAWSHPGGNTIYF.

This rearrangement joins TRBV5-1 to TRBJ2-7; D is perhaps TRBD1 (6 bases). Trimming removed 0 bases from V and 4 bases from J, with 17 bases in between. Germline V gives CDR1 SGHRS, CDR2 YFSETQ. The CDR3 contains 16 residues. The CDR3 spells CASSLGAADRRYEQYF. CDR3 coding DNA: TGCGCCAGCAGCTTGGGGGCCGCCGACAGGCGGTACGAGCAGTACTTC.

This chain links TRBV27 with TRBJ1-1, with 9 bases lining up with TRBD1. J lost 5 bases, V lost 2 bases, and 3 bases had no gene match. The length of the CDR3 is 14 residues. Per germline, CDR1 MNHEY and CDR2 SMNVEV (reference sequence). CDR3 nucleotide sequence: TGTGCCAGCAGTTTACAACAGGGGGCAACTGAAGCTTTCTTT. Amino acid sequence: CASSLQQGATEAFF.

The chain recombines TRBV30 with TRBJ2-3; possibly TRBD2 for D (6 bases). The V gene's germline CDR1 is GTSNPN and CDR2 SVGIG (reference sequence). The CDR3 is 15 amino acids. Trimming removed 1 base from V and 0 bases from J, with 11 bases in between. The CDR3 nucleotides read TGTGCCTGGAGTGGGGTAGCGGCTAGCACAGATACGCAGTATTTT. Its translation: CAWSGVAASTDTQYF.